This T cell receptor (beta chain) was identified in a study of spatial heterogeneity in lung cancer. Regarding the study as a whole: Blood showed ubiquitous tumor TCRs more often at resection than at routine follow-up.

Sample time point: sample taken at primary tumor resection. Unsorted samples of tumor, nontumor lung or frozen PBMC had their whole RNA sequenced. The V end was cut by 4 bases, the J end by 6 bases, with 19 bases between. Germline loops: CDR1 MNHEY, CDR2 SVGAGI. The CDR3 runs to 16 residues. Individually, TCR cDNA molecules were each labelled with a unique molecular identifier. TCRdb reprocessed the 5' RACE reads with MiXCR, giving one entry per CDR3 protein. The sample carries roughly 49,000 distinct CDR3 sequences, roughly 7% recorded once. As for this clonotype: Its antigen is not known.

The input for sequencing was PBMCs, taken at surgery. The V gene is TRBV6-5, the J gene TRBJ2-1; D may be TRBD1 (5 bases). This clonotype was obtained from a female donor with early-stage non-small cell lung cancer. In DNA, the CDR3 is TGTGCCAGCAGTTTGGGCGACAGTAGATACCGCAATGAGCAGTTCTTC. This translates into CASSLGDSRYRNEQFF.